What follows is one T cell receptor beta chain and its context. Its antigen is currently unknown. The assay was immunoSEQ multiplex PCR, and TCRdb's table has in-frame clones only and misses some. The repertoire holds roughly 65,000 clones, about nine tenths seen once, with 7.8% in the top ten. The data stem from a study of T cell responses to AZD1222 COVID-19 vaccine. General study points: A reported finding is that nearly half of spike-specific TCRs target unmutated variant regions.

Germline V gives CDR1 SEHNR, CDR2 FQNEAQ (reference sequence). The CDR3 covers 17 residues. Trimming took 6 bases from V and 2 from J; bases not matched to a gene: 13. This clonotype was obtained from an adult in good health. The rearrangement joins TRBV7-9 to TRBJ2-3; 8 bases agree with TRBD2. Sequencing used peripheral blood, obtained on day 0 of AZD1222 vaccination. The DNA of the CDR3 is TGTGCCAGCAGGAGCCGCGGGGGGACCTCTGACACAGATACGCAGTATTTT. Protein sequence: CASRSRGGTSDTDTQYF.